This TCR beta chain was found in a study of blood T cell repertoires in COVID-19. Study in general: Samples came from the United States, Italy and Spain, spanning acute and convalescent COVID-19. Sources were T cells, B-cell-depleted T cells, or PBMCs; the material itself was cDNA or gDNA.

Methods used by the authors: By means of reference gene primer amplification, nucleated cell counts were estimated. The assay was immunoSEQ multiplex PCR, and TCRdb's table has in-frame clones only and misses some. V, J and clone size were drawn from that table, and D and trimming were deduced from the DNA. The sample contains about 410,000 clones, around 86% of which appear only once. V lost 5 bases, J lost 2 bases, and 6 bases stayed unmatched. The CDR3 is 16 residues long. Germline CDR1 SGHNT, CDR2 YENEEA. The sample taken for sequencing was peripheral blood. The receptor's source is a woman in her twenties or thirties with active or convalescent COVID-19. The chain links TRBV11-3 to TRBJ2-5; 12 bases match TRBD2. The CDR3 region is CASSHRLAGAQETQYF. CDR3 bases: TGTGCCAGCAGCCACCGACTAGCGGGGGCACAAGAGACCCAGTACTTC.